This TCR beta chain comes out of a study of T cells in Graves' hyperthyroidism and ophthalmopathy. Findings and limits, study-wide: The model identified upcoming ophthalmopathy a median approximately six months ahead of onset. Also found in blood were most expanded thyroid clonotypes above 0.001.

There are a few counts of this clonotype. Its antigen is undetermined. RNA transcripts were the template for amplifying TCR beta CDR3 regions. Using the HTBI primer set, a first-round RT-PCR was run on the TCR CDR3. TCRdb used MiXCR to reprocess the multiplex PCR reads, holding one entry per CDR3 protein. The sample carries around 380,000 distinct CDR3 sequences, approximately 15% recorded once. In germline, CDR1 is LNHDA, CDR2 SQIVND (reference sequence). This CDR3 has 13 residues. V was pared by 10 bases and J by 5 bases, with 9 bases of the junction left unmatched. Investigators excluded patients with uncontrolled infection, other autoimmune disease, pregnancy or lactation. Blood dates from first hyperthyroidism diagnosis, before any ophthalmopathy symptoms.

The sequence derives from a young man with Graves' hyperthyroidism that later progressed to Graves' ophthalmopathy. The specimen sequenced was blood. The chain links TRBV19 to TRBJ2-5; TRBD1 aligns across 8 bases. The CDR3 sequence: CATRTGFRETQYF. CDR3 bases: TGTGCCACCCGGACAGGGTTCAGGGAGACCCAGTACTTC.